This TCR beta chain was identified during a study of Ad26.COV2.S vaccination and SARS-CoV-2 variants. Study context: The donor belonged to the COV1001 Ad26.COV2.S trial arm. The vaccine Ad26.COV2.S was put into the muscle once, or twice with 56 days between.

To note about this clone: The antigen is undetermined.

Findings and limits, study-wide: Vaccine recipients and placebo recipients showed similar non-spike TCR breadth. Substantial post-vaccination breadth of spike-specific CD8+ and CD4+ T cell responses was reported.

Repertoires were generated with immunoSEQ multiplex PCR, while TCRdb's copy carries only in-frame clones and drops some. Of roughly 700,000 clones in the sample, 80% to 90% were seen once. Treatment denoted: 15 to 20 received Ad26.COV2.S at low or high dose, single or two shots; five or six received placebo; per-sample allocation not given. The investigators took samples on day 63 after the first vaccine or placebo injection. This CDR3 region has 13 residues. Per the germline V gene, CDR1 is LNHDA and CDR2 is SQIVND (reference sequence). V lost 7 bases, J lost 4 bases, and 11 bases lay in between. The source was peripheral blood, collected in a trial of Ad26.COV2.S vaccine versus placebo. The TCR was taken from a person between 18 and 60 years old who received the Ad26.COV2.S COVID-19 vaccine or a placebo. The chain joins TRBV19 to TRBJ2-1, with a tentative D call TRBD1 (5 bases). The CDR3 DNA is TGTGCCAGTAATGAAGCAGGGTACAATGAGCAGTTCTTC. This gives the protein CASNEAGYNEQFF.